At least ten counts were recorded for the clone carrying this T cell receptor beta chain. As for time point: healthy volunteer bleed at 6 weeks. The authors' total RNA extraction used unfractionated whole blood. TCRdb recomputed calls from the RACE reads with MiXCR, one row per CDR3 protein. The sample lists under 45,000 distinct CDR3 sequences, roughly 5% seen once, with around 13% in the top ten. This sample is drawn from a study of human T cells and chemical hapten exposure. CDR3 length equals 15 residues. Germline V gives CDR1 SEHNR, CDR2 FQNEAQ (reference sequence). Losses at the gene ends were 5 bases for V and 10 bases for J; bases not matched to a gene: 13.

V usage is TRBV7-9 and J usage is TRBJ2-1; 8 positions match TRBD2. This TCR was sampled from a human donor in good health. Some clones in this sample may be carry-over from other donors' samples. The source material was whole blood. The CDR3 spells CASSPRGVAGTEQFF. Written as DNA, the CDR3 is TGTGCCAGCAGCCCCCGCGGGGTAGCGGGAACCGAGCAGTTCTTC.